This note documents a single TCR beta chain sequence. This likely came from a read error, as a far larger clone is one base away. This sample is part of a study of beta chain features in type 1 diabetes. All of the isolated RNA was reverse transcribed, so expressed TCRB transcripts were sequenced. Sequencing used immunoSEQ multiplex PCR; TCRdb keeps in-frame clones, though not all of them. Among about 220,000 clones, under 13% were seen once, and the ten largest hold 1% to 1.5%. CDR1 SQVTM and CDR2 ANQGSEA come from the germline V gene. The germline V and J ends were trimmed by 8 bases and 0 bases, with 8 bases remaining between them. The CDR3 has 13 amino acids.

The source of this sequence is a man between 18 and 29 years old in good health. This sequence joins TRBV29-1 and TRBJ2-6; D not certain. The sequenced material came from central memory CD4+ T cells from blood. CDR3 residues: CSCAVSGANVLTF. In DNA form, the CDR3 reads TGCAGCTGTGCGGTCTCTGGGGCCAACGTCCTGACTTTC.